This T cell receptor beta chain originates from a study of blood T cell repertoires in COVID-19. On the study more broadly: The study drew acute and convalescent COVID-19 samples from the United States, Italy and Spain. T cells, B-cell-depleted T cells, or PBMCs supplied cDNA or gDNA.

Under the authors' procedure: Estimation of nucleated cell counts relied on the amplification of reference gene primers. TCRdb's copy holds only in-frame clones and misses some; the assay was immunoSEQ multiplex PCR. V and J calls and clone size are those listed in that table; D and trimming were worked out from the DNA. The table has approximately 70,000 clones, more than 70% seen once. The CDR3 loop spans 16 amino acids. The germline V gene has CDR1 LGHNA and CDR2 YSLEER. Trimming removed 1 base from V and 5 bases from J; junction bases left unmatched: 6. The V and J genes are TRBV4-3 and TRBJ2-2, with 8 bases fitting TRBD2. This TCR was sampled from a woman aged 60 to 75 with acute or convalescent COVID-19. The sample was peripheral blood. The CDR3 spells CASSQGTGGLTGELFF. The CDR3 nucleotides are TGCGCCAGCAGCCAAGGAACGGGGGGGCTTACCGGGGAGCTGTTTTTT.